The T cell receptor (beta chain) described here comes from a study of vaccination effects on CD4 cells after COVID-19. Study-wide findings and caveats: Clones that were induced by infection or by vaccine showed marked contraction late after vaccination.

As for this clone: Its target is not known.

Sequencing used immunoSEQ multiplex PCR; TCRdb keeps in-frame clones, though not all of them. The sample includes more than 20,000 clones, more than 60% of them seen just once. Trimming cost V 6 bases and J 0 bases, with 9 bases left between them. The CDR3 length is 15 residues. Germline CDR1 reads SNHLY; CDR2 reads FYNNEI. Viral peptide pool expansion of antigen-specific CD4+ T cells preceded sequencing in the ViraFEST assay. An approximately 10-day culture period preceded the isolation of CD4+ T cells. Documented for the person is a PCR-confirmed SARS-CoV-2 infection occurring between March and December 2020. Half-medium changes using IL-2 medium occurred on days 3 and 7.

The starting material was CD4+ T cells from PBMCs cultured with a peptide pool, obtained before COVID-19 vaccination. The receptor's source is a human donor who had a prior SARS-CoV-2 infection. V gene TRBV2 combines with J gene TRBJ2-6, with D perhaps TRBD1 (5 bases). DNA for the CDR3: TGTGCCAGCAGGACAGACCTCTCTGGGGCCAACGTCCTGACTTTC. Its protein product is CASRTDLSGANVLTF.